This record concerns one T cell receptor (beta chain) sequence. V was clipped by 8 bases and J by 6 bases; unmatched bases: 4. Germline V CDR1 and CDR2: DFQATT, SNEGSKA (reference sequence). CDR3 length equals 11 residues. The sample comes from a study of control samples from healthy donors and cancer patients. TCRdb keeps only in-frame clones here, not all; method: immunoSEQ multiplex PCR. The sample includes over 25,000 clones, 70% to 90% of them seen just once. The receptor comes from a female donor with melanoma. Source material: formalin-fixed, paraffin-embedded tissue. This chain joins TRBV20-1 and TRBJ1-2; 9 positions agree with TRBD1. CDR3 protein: CSTWTGDGYTF. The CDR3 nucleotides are TGCAGTACGTGGACAGGGGATGGCTACACCTTC.